These 19 T cell receptor beta chains were all obtained from the same sample, sequenced in a study of cytomegalovirus exposure and HLA in healthy donors. PCR primers comprised 60 Vbeta and 13 Jbeta primers. Clones were read by immunoSEQ multiplex PCR, and TCRdb kept only the in-frame ones, dropping some. The sample lists roughly 100,000 clones; around 77% were seen once. Sequences were obtained from PBMCs. Receptors were obtained from a male donor in good health and CMV-seropositive.

The J gene is TRBJ2-1, the V gene TRBV9, with D tentatively TRBD1 (6 bases). V lost 4 bases to trimming and J lost 3 bases, with 17 bases between them. The CDR3 length is 16 residues. Germline CDR1 reads SGDLS; CDR2 reads YYNGEE. The CDR3 DNA reads TGTGCCAGCAGCCTAGGGGGTGCCAGGGGCTACAATGAGCAGTTCTTC. Translation: CASSLGGARGYNEQFF.

The V and J genes are TRBV4-2 and TRBJ2-3, with D possibly being TRBD1 (6 bases). V was trimmed by 7 bases and J by 1 base, leaving 9 bases between them. The CDR3 extends over 13 amino acids. Germline CDR1 LGHNA, CDR2 YNFKEQ. The CDR3 spells CASTRGGTDTQYF. The CDR3 coding sequence is TGTGCCAGCACCAGGGGAGGCACAGATACGCAGTATTTT.

In its sample, this clone was seen a few times. The chain employs TRBV18 and TRBJ1-2; D perhaps matches TRBD1 (6 bases). The CDR3 contains 14 residues. Germline CDR1 and CDR2: KGHSH and LQKENI. Trimming removed 8 bases at V and 8 bases at J, with 21 bases between. This CDR3 is CASATGSTRGGYTF. CDR3 bases: TGTGCCAGCGCGACAGGCAGCACCCGAGGGGGCTACACCTTC.

The genes are TRBV19 and TRBJ1-6, with D unclear. The CDR3 has 13 amino acids. Looked up from germline, CDR1 is LNHDA and CDR2 is SQIVND (reference sequence). V gave up 0 bases and J gave up 8 bases, with 5 bases separating them. CDR3 in amino acids: CASSIESDSPLHF. For the CDR3, the DNA is TGTGCCAGTAGTATAGAGTCGGATTCACCCCTCCACTTT.

V is TRBV28 and J is TRBJ2-3, with a weak D call TRBD2 (5 bases). Per germline, CDR1 MDHEN and CDR2 SYDVKM. The V end was cut by 1 base, the J end by 6 bases, with 11 bases between. The CDR3 totals 14 residues. As DNA, the CDR3 is TGTGCCAGCAGTTTATCGCGGGTCCAGGATACGCAGTATTTT. Its translation: CASSLSRVQDTQYF.

The chain uses TRBV4-2 and TRBJ2-3; the match to TRBD1 covers 9 bases. After removal of 0 bases from V and 3 bases from J, the junction contained 4 bases not matched to a gene. From germline, CDR1 is LGHNA and CDR2 YNFKEQ. CDR3 length: 16 residues. This CDR3 is CASSQEDRGATDTQYF. The CDR3 DNA follows: TGTGCCAGCAGCCAAGAGGACAGGGGTGCGACAGATACGCAGTATTTT.

The rearrangement joins TRBV7-8 to TRBJ1-3, with no clear D. V dropped 2 bases and J dropped 0 bases, with 8 bases sitting between them. The CDR3 consists of 15 residues. Per the germline V gene, CDR1 is SGHVS and CDR2 is FQNEAQ. Written as DNA, the CDR3 is TGTGCCAGCAGCTTACCCTCCGGCTCTGGAAACACCATATATTTT. This sequence encodes CASSLPSGSGNTIYF.

The chain combines TRBV21-1 with TRBJ2-3; the table's D call TRBD1 went unverified against the DNA. TRBV21-1 is shown as a pseudogene. The CDR3 has 17 residues. The CDR3 reads CASSKDFRDRRADTQYF. The CDR3 nucleotides read TGTGCCAGCAGCAAAGACTTCCGGGACAGAAGGGCCGATACGCAGTATTTT.

About this clone: At one end the junction does not follow the germline gene, possibly because of a read error. The chain has TRBV4-3 and TRBJ2-7; D remains ambiguous. The CDR3 consists of 17 residues. The germline CDR1 and CDR2 sequences are LGHNA and YSLEER. The CDR3 is CANSRSAQTLYSYEQYF. Here the CDR3 DNA reads TGCGCCAACAGCCGCTCGGCACAGACACTTTACTCCTACGAGCAGTACTTC.

This chain joins TRBV5-4 and TRBJ2-5, with 7 bases matching TRBD1. The CDR3 spans 17 residues. With 2 bases clipped from V and 5 bases from J, the junction kept 15 bases outside the gene matches. Germline CDR1 reads SGHNT; CDR2 reads YYREEE (reference sequence). CDR3 nucleotide sequence: TGTGCCAGCAGCTTTGCCCCGACAGGGCAGGGGTGGGAGACCCAGTACTTC. Protein sequence: CASSFAPTGQGWETQYF.

The genes are TRBV28 and TRBJ2-2, with 8 bases that match TRBD2. The CDR3 has 16 residues. Losses at the gene ends were 2 bases for V and 4 bases for J; bases not matched to a gene: 6. Germline V gene data show CDR1 as MDHEN and CDR2 as SYDVKM. CDR3 nucleotides: TGTGCCAGCAGTTTAGCTGGACTAGCTGGCACCGGGGAGCTGTTTTTT. It specifies CASSLAGLAGTGELFF.

The genes are TRBV11-2 and TRBJ2-5; 7 bases line up with TRBD1. CDR1 and CDR2 (germline): SGHAT, FQNNGV. With 5 bases clipped from V and 2 bases from J, the junction kept 5 bases outside the gene matches. The CDR3 is made up of 14 amino acids. The CDR3 DNA follows: TGTGCCAGCAGCCCGGGACAGCCTCAAGAGACCCAGTACTTC. Amino acids: CASSPGQPQETQYF.

The table lists this clone with a few counts. The chain uses TRBV5-4 and TRBJ1-4, with D tentatively TRBD1 (5 bases). Trimming took 1 base from V and 3 from J, leaving 7 bases between them. CDR3 length: 14 amino acids. Germline assignment: CDR1 SGHNT and CDR2 YYREEE (reference sequence). CDR3 DNA sequence: TGTGCCAGCAGCTTGTCACAGGCTAATGAAAAACTGTTTTTT. It translates to CASSLSQANEKLFF.

This clone was detected only a few times. This chain joins TRBV21-1 and TRBJ2-7; the DNA was not used to check the table's D call, TRBD1. TRBV21-1 is flagged as a pseudogene. The CDR3 is 15 amino acids. The CDR3 DNA sequence: TGTGCCAGCAGCGTCCCCGCGGGACAGTCAATGAAACAGTACTTC. Its translation: CASSVPAGQSMKQYF.

The chain recombines TRBV18 with TRBJ2-5; D is perhaps TRBD2 (6 bases). CDR3 length: 13 amino acids. Trimming cost V 6 bases and J 5 bases, with 13 bases left between them. CDR1 and CDR2 from the germline V gene are KGHSH and LQKENI. CDR3 bases: TGTGCCAGCTCCCGGGAGAAGTATGAGACCCAGTACTTC. Translation: CASSREKYETQYF. Filled out from reference TRBV18 and TRBJ2-5, the complete variable domain reads NAGVMQNPRHLVRRRGQEARLRCSPMKGHSHVYWYRQLPEEGLKFMVYLQKENIIDESGMPKERFSAEFPKEGPSILRIQQVVRGDSAAYFCASSREKYETQYFGPGTRLLVL.

V and J are TRBV6-5 and TRBJ2-6; D gene uncertain. Germline V gene sequence: CDR1 MNHEY, CDR2 SVGAGI. The V end lost 8 bases, the J end lost 3 bases, and 8 bases lay between the germline ends. The CDR3 runs 13 residues. CDR3 DNA: TGTGCCAGCGCTAGTAATGGGGCCAACGTCCTGACTTTC. It translates to CASASNGANVLTF.

The chain carries TRBV9 and TRBJ2-1, with a tentative D call TRBD2 (5 bases). The V and J ends lost 2 bases and 7 bases respectively, with 13 bases between them. The CDR3 runs 14 residues. Germline V gene data show CDR1 as SGDLS and CDR2 as YYNGEE. CDR3 coding DNA: TGTGCCAGCAGCGTTAGTGGGAGAACAAATGAGCAGTTCTTC. Its protein is CASSVSGRTNEQFF.

This clone was recorded a few times. This chain joins TRBV15 and TRBJ2-3; 10 bases align to TRBD1. CDR3 length: 15 residues. J gave up 6 bases and V 5 bases, and 8 bases lay outside the gene matches. Germline CDR1 reads LNHNV; CDR2 reads YYDKDF (reference sequence). The CDR3 coding sequence is TGTGCCACCAGCCTCAGGACAGGGGGGCTGGATACGCAGTATTTT. It encodes CATSLRTGGLDTQYF.

The chain recombines TRBV19 with TRBJ1-3; D remains ambiguous. The CDR3 is made up of 13 amino acids. CDR1 and CDR2 (germline): LNHDA, SQIVND (reference sequence). The V end lost 5 bases, the J end lost 4 bases, and 9 bases lay between the germline ends. The CDR3 reads CASSSGYGNTIYF. CDR3 DNA sequence: TGTGCCAGTAGTTCCGGGTACGGAAACACCATATATTTT. Looking up the rest from reference TRBV19 and TRBJ1-3 gives the full variable domain: DGGITQSPKYLFRKEGQNVTLSCEQNLNHDAMYWYRQDPGQGLRLIYYSQIVNDFQKGDIAEGYSVSREKKESFPLTVTSAQKNPTAFYLCASSSGYGNTIYFGEGSWLTVV.